This T cell receptor beta chain was sequenced during a study of T-cell memory formation after mild COVID-19. Overall study context: Most TCR clusters belonged to a single donor.

Sample barcodes and UMIs were carried by the TCR alpha and TCR beta cDNA libraries that 5'RACE generated with constant-segment primers. TCRdb passed the 5' RACE reads through MiXCR, listing each CDR3 protein once. The sample holds a few hundred thousand distinct CDR3 sequences, roughly a fifth seen once. Study-wide results and caveats: Clones shrinking from day 15 to 85 showed even CD4/CD8 mixes; later expanders tilted CD4+. The main location of contracting CD4+ clones was CM and EM, and that of contracting CD8+ clones was EMRA.

This clonotype appeared many times. Its antigen is still unknown. Material: PBMCs or a T cell subset sorted from them (not recorded which). This receptor was obtained from a man between 18 and 35 years old who had mild COVID-19 (a few samples of this study predate the infection). Cell type and time point are not known.

CDR3 residues: CASSPGTSGYEQYF. In DNA, the CDR3 is TGTGCCAGCAGCCCCGGGACTAGCGGGTACGAGCAGTACTTC. This chain uses TRBV11-2 with TRBJ2-7; 12 positions agree with TRBD2. Trimming cost V 5 bases and J 4 bases; bases outside gene matches: 3. Germline CDR1 and CDR2: SGHAT and FQNNGV. This CDR3 has 14 residues.